The 6 T cell receptor beta chains given below trace back to one sample, sequenced in a study of T cell responses to AZD1222 COVID-19 vaccine. TCRdb keeps only in-frame clones here, not all; method: immunoSEQ multiplex PCR. There are about 180,000 clones in the sample; around 88% occur only once, and approximately 8% lies in the top ten. The input for sequencing was peripheral blood, taken on day 0 of AZD1222 vaccination. These receptors were taken from an adult in good health.

The genes are TRBV4-1 and TRBJ1-1; D call uncertain. V dropped 10 bases and J dropped 5 bases, with 14 bases sitting between them. From germline, CDR1 is MGHRA and CDR2 YSYEKL. The length of the CDR3 is 12 residues. The CDR3 spells CATGGLGTEAFF. The CDR3, as DNA: TGCGCCACCGGAGGGCTGGGGACTGAAGCTTTCTTT.

This chain links TRBV3-1 (or the pseudogene TRBV3-2) with TRBJ1-1, with TRBD1 as a possible D gene (5 bases). Germline assignment: CDR1 LGHDT and CDR2 YNNKEL (reference sequence). Trimming removed 0 bases at V and 3 bases at J, with 14 bases between. The CDR3 spans 16 residues. The CDR3 DNA sequence: TGTGCCAGCAGCCAAGAGCGGGGGGGTACGTACACTGAAGCTTTCTTT. Translating gives CASSQERGGTYTEAFF.

CDR3 nucleotides: TGCAGCGTTGAGTTGACTAGCGGGGGCGGGGAGCTGTTTTTT. It encodes CSVELTSGGGELFF. The chain joins TRBV29-1 to TRBJ2-2, with TRBD2 matching over 12 bases. The germline gives CDR1 SQVTM, CDR2 ANQGSEA. After removal of 3 bases from V and 7 bases from J, the junction contained 3 bases not matched to a gene. The CDR3 runs 14 residues.

The chain couples TRBV19 to TRBJ1-1; possibly TRBD1 for D (6 bases). CDR1 LNHDA and CDR2 SQIVND come from the germline V gene (reference sequence). CDR3 length: 13 amino acids. Deletions cut 9 bases from V and 0 bases from J, with 11 bases between. The CDR3 DNA follows: TGTGCCAGCCGGGACAATTTGAACACTGAAGCTTTCTTT. Translating gives CASRDNLNTEAFF.

The J gene is TRBJ2-7, the V gene TRBV3-1 (or the pseudogene TRBV3-2), with D unresolved. CDR1 and CDR2 (germline): LGHDT, YNNKEL (reference sequence). This CDR3 has 12 amino acids. Trimming took 1 base from V and 5 from J, leaving 6 bases between them. DNA of the CDR3: TGTGCCAGCAGCCAAGTTAAGGACGAGCAGTACTTC. It specifies CASSQVKDEQYF.

The CDR3 loop reads CASSMAAGQGPPLHF. The CDR3 DNA reads as TGTGCCAGTAGTATGGCCGCAGGACAGGGACCACCCCTCCACTTT. This chain joins TRBV19 and TRBJ1-6, with 8 bases that match TRBD1. The CDR3 length is 15 residues. Per the germline V gene, CDR1 is LNHDA and CDR2 is SQIVND (reference sequence). V shed 3 bases, J shed 11 bases, and the junction held 9 bases outside the gene matches.